One and the same sample provided the 23 T cell receptor beta chains below, sequenced in a study of regulatory T cells in long-lasting Graves disease. Both iRepertoire HTBI primers and Arm-PCR of CDR3 regions were used to build the TCR beta libraries. TCRdb reprocessed the multiplex PCR reads with MiXCR, giving one entry per CDR3 protein. The profile shows around 400,000 distinct CDR3 sequences, roughly 16% of them singletons. Time point meaning: newly diagnosed GD, antithyroid drugs for less than 3 months. RNA from PBMCs was the source of the TCR library. This specimen consisted of peripheral blood mononuclear cells (PBMCs), obtained at new diagnosis, from a patient treated with antithyroid drugs. The source of these receptors is a female donor with Graves disease.

This clonotype was counted at least ten times. J is TRBJ1-1 and V is TRBV11-2, with a possible D match to TRBD1 (5 bases). The CDR3 runs to 16 residues. Germline V gene data show CDR1 as SGHAT and CDR2 as FQNNGV. V lost 5 bases to trimming and J lost 8 bases, with 24 bases between them. CDR3 residues: CASSHAIRSRTSEAFF. CDR3 nucleotides: TGTGCCAGCAGCCATGCTATTCGGTCGAGGACATCAGAAGCTTTCTTT.

In its sample, this clonotype was seen many times. CDR3 amino acids: CASRKGGGLDGYTF. CDR3 in DNA: TGTGCCAGCAGGAAAGGGGGGGGTCTGGATGGCTACACCTTC. V gene TRBV28 combines with J gene TRBJ1-2; D is possibly TRBD1 (6 bases). Germline loops: CDR1 MDHEN, CDR2 SYDVKM. This CDR3 is 14 amino acids long. Deletions cut 6 bases from V and 6 bases from J, with 17 bases between.

There are many counts of this clonotype. The J gene is TRBJ2-6, the V gene TRBV28; TRBD1 matches 8 bases. Germline V gene sequence: CDR1 MDHEN, CDR2 SYDVKM. CDR3 length: 17 amino acids. V dropped 4 bases and J dropped 0; count of bases not matched to a gene: 5. The DNA of the CDR3 is TGTGCCAGCAGTTGGCGGGACAGGCTCTCTGGGGCCAACGTCCTGACTTTC. Protein: CASSWRDRLSGANVLTF.

This clonotype has a count of ten or more. J is TRBJ1-2 and V is TRBV12-3 or TRBV12-4; maybe TRBD1 (6 bases). The CDR3 covers 14 residues. Trimming took 5 bases from V and 5 from J, leaving 15 bases between them. CDR3 residues: CASSPGGGLYGYTF. The CDR3 DNA reads TGTGCCAGCAGTCCGGGAGGGGGGCTTTATGGCTACACCTTC.

This clonotype was observed at least ten times. The V and J genes are TRBV28 and TRBJ2-7; D gene ambiguous. CDR3 length equals 16 residues. Trimming left V 5 bases short and J 3 bases short, with 20 bases between. Germline-derived CDR1 and CDR2 are MDHEN and SYDVKM. CDR3 sequence: CASSAVWTGRVYEQYF. The CDR3 region has the DNA TGTGCCAGCAGTGCCGTATGGACCGGCAGAGTCTACGAGCAGTACTTC.

This clonotype came up many times. The V call is TRBV11-3, the J call TRBJ1-2; 8 positions match TRBD1. The CDR3 consists of 18 residues. The germline V gene has CDR1 SGHNT and CDR2 YENEEA. Unmatched junction bases numbered 13, after V lost 1 base and J lost 3 bases. CDR3 DNA: TGTGCCAGCAGCTTAGGTATCTCTGTTTCAGGGGGCGACTATGGCTACACCTTC. Its translation is CASSLGISVSGGDYGYTF.

This clonotype was observed at least ten times. This chain uses TRBV11-3 with TRBJ2-3; 7 nucleotides match TRBD1. Germline V gene data show CDR1 as SGHNT and CDR2 as YENEEA. Unmatched junction bases numbered 3, after V lost 4 bases and J lost 2 bases. The CDR3 totals 14 residues. In DNA, the CDR3 is TGTGCCAGCAGCTCCAGGGGGTTCACAGATACGCAGTATTTT. It specifies CASSSRGFTDTQYF.

There are many counts of this clonotype. The rearrangement links TRBV2 to TRBJ1-5; D not resolved. Deletions cut 2 bases from V and 0 bases from J, with 20 bases between. The CDR3 loop spans 19 amino acids. CDR1 is SNHLY and CDR2 is FYNNEI in the germline V gene. CDR3 sequence reads: CASSEYGVTWSYSNQPQHF. Written as DNA, the CDR3 is TGTGCCAGCAGTGAATATGGGGTAACCTGGTCTTATAGCAATCAGCCCCAGCATTTT. Drawing the rest from reference TRBV2 and TRBJ1-5, the complete variable domain is EPEVTQTPSHQVTQMGQEVILRCVPISNHLYFYWYRQILGQKVEFLVSFYNNEISEKSEIFDDQFSVERPDGSNFTLKIRSTKLEDSAMYFCASSEYGVTWSYSNQPQHFGDGTRLSIL.

V usage is TRBV3-1 and J usage is TRBJ1-5; a weak D match, TRBD1 (5 bases). Germline V CDR1 and CDR2: LGHDT, YNNKEL (reference sequence). Trimming shortened V by 7 bases and J by 6 bases, and 25 bases separated the two germline ends. The CDR3 has 17 amino acids. DNA of the CDR3: TGTGCCAGCACCCCTCCTTCGGCACAACACGGGGGTCAGCCCCAGCATTTT. Translation gives CASTPPSAQHGGQPQHF.

This clonotype was recorded a few times. The gene calls are TRBV15 and TRBJ2-1; D tentatively reads TRBD1 or TRBD2 (6 bases each). Germline lookup yields CDR1 LNHNV and CDR2 YYDKDF (reference sequence). The CDR3 has 17 residues. V shed 4 bases and J shed 7 bases, with 23 bases lying between them. CDR3 DNA: TGTGCCACCAGCACCCTTAGGGGGACTCGCCCCACAAATGAGCAGTTCTTC. This translates into CATSTLRGTRPTNEQFF. Together with reference TRBV15 and TRBJ2-1, the CDR3 gives the full variable domain: DAMVIQNPRYQVTQFGKPVTLSCSQTLNHNVMYWYQQKSSQAPKLLFHYYDKDFNNEADTPDNFQSRRPNTSFCFLDIRSPGLGDTAMYLCATSTLRGTRPTNEQFFGPGTRLTVL.

This clonotype was seen at least ten times. The chain employs TRBV2 and TRBJ2-3; D possibly corresponds to TRBD2 (5 bases). Germline lookup yields CDR1 SNHLY and CDR2 FYNNEI. V dropped 4 bases and J dropped 5 bases, with 16 bases sitting between them. The CDR3 length is 15 residues. The CDR3 DNA reads as TGTGCCAGCAGTGTAGGTGGTAGAGGGTTAGATACGCAGTATTTT. Protein: CASSVGGRGLDTQYF.

In regard to this clonotype: This likely came from a read error, as a far larger clone is one base away. The chain combines TRBV5-5 with TRBJ2-1; 13 bases line up with TRBD2. The CDR3 extends over 14 amino acids. V lost 3 bases, J lost 6 bases, and 0 bases stayed unmatched. Germline V lookup: CDR1 SGHKS, CDR2 YYEKEE (reference sequence). CDR3 nucleotides: TGTGCCAGCAGCTGGACTAGCGGGAGCAATGAGCAGTTCTTC. This codes for CASSWTSGSNEQFF.

This clonotype was found a few times. This sequence joins TRBV4-2 and TRBJ1-5, with D possibly matching TRBD1 (5 bases). Trimming took off 2 bases at V and 5 bases at J, with 10 bases between the two ends. The germline CDR1 and CDR2 sequences are LGHNA and YNFKEQ. The CDR3 is 14 residues long. The CDR3 DNA is TGTGCCAGCAGCCAAAGACAGTCCTATCAGCCCCAGCATTTT. Translation: CASSQRQSYQPQHF.

The genes are TRBV7-9 and TRBJ2-5; maybe TRBD1 (5 bases). The J call is in doubt because the DNA end fits TRBJ2-1 better. Germline V gene lookup returns CDR1 SEHNR and CDR2 FQNEAQ (reference sequence). This CDR3 spans 15 amino acids. CDR3 nucleotides: TGTGCCAGCAGCAATCGACAGAAGGGGTGCAATGAGCAGTTCTTC. It is translated as CASSNRQKGCNEQFF.

This clonotype came up many times. The gene calls are TRBV27 and TRBJ1-2; tentatively, D is TRBD1 (5 bases). The CDR3 spans 15 residues. V was trimmed by 5 bases and J by 4 bases, leaving 17 bases between them. The germline V gene has CDR1 MNHEY and CDR2 SMNVEV (reference sequence). CDR3 amino acids: CASSPTPAGTYGYTF. In DNA, the CDR3 is TGTGCCAGCAGTCCGACTCCCGCAGGGACCTATGGCTACACCTTC.

Many counts were recorded for this clonotype. DNA for the CDR3: TGTGCCACCAGTGATCGACAGTCGACCCCTTTTGAAAAACTGTTTTTT. Encoded protein: CATSDRQSTPFEKLFF. The gene calls are TRBV24-1 and TRBJ1-4; perhaps TRBD1 as D (5 bases). Trimming shortened V by 3 bases and J by 7 bases, and 17 bases separated the two germline ends. The CDR3 spans 16 residues. Germline CDR1 reads KGHDR; CDR2 reads SFDVKD.

Many counts were recorded for this clonotype. J is TRBJ2-2 and V is TRBV29-1; 8 nucleotides line up with TRBD1. CDR1 and CDR2 from the germline V gene are SQVTM and ANQGSEA. V trimming: 3 bases; J trimming: 3 bases; junction bases outside the gene matches: 9. The CDR3 contains 16 residues. The CDR3 is CSVDGAGGQDTGELFF. For the CDR3, the DNA is TGCAGCGTTGATGGGGCAGGGGGCCAAGACACCGGGGAGCTGTTTTTT.

In this sample, this clonotype turned up many times. V usage is TRBV6-1 and J usage is TRBJ2-1; 10 bases agree with TRBD2. The germline CDR1 and CDR2 sequences are MNHNS and SASEGT. V was pared by 6 bases and J by 7 bases, with 12 bases of the junction left unmatched. The CDR3 loop spans 16 amino acids. CDR3 in DNA: TGTGCCAGCAGACCCCATAGCGGGGGGCGTGAGAATGAGCAGTTCTTC. This sequence encodes CASRPHSGGRENEQFF.

J is TRBJ2-1 and V is TRBV6-9; 9 nucleotides agree with TRBD2. This CDR3 is 17 amino acids long. The V and J ends lost 3 bases and 3 bases, in that order; junction bases with no gene match: 9. Per the germline V gene, CDR1 is MNHGY and CDR2 is SVAAGI. In DNA form, the CDR3 reads TGTGCCAGCAGTTACTCAAGGCTAGCGGGGATCTACAATGAGCAGTTCTTC. Translated: CASSYSRLAGIYNEQFF.

This clonotype was seen only a few times. The chain couples TRBV9 to TRBJ2-5; TRBD2 is a possible D gene (6 bases). The V end was cut by 0 bases, the J end by 5 bases, with 20 bases between. Looked up from germline, CDR1 is SGDLS and CDR2 is YYNGEE. This CDR3 has 17 residues. CDR3 amino acids: CASSVEGGDTVAETQYF. The CDR3, as DNA: TGTGCCAGCAGCGTAGAGGGCGGGGATACTGTCGCGGAGACCCAGTACTTC.

This clonotype was seen more than once but under ten times. CDR3 coding DNA: TGCGCCAGCAGCCAAGACGGACAACTCGAGCAGTACTTC. Its translation is CASSQDGQLEQYF. The J gene is TRBJ2-7, the V gene TRBV4-1; maybe TRBD1 (5 bases). The CDR3 runs to 13 residues. V lost 0 bases and J 6 bases, leaving 9 bases between the germline ends. Germline CDR1 and CDR2: MGHRA and YSYEKL.

This clonotype was counted a few times. The CDR3 sequence: CASSQGAGGVYEQYF. As DNA, the CDR3 is TGCGCCAGCAGCCAAGGGGCGGGAGGTGTTTACGAGCAGTACTTC. The chain links TRBV4-3 to TRBJ2-7; 8 nucleotides agree with TRBD2. V trimming: 1 base; J trimming: 4 bases; junction bases outside the gene matches: 6. CDR1 LGHNA and CDR2 YSLEER come from the germline V gene. This CDR3 spans 15 amino acids.

The V call is TRBV20-1, the J call TRBJ2-5, with 11 bases lining up with TRBD2. V lost 4 bases to trimming and J lost 1 base; unmatched junction nucleotides: 8. The length of the CDR3 is 16 residues. Germline CDR1 and CDR2: DFQATT and SNEGSKA (reference sequence). The CDR3 bases are TGCAGTGCTACAAGTTGGACTAGCGGGTCCCAAGAGACCCAGTACTTC. Its translation is CSATSWTSGSQETQYF.